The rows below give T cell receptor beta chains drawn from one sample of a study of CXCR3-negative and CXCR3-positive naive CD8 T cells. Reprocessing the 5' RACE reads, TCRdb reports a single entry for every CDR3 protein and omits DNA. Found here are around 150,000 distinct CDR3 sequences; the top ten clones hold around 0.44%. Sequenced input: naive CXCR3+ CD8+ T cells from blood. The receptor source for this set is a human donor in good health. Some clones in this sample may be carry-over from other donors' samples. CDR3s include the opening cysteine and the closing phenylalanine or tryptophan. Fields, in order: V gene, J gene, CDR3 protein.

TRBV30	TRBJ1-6	CAWSPGTGDSPLHF
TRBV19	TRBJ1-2	CASSIEPGIHGYTF
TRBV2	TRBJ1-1	CASSDRNPRGPEAFF
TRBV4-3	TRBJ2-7	CASSQDMGQAFSYEQYF
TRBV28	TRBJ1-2	CASRQDRAVVNYGYTF
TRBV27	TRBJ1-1	CASRTTGLNTEAFF
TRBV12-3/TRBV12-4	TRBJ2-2	CASSHGQNTGELYF
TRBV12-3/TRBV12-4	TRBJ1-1	CASIPLTEAFF
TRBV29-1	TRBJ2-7	CSVEGENSYEQYF
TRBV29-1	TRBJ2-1	CSVAGGQMDNEQFF
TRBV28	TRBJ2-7	CAIGTVSYEQYF
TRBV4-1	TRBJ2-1	CASSQDPGGGRDNEQFF
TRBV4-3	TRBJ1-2	CASSQDPQGASYGYTF
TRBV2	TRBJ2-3	CASSENLVAGFSTDTQYF
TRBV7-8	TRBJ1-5	CASSFQTGQPQHF
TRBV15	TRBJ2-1	CATSRAGSSYNEQFF
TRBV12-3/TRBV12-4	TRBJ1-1	CASTPGRGHGGTEAFF
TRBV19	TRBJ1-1	CASGGGTEAFF
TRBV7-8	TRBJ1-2	CASSPRQGYGYTF
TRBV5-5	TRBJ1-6	CASSSGGQGYSPLHF
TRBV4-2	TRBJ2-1	CASSQLLVAIGNEQFF
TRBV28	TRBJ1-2	CASSLTWYGYTF
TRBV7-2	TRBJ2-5	CASSLLAGEQETQYF
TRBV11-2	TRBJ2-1	CASSSRDRPYNEQFF
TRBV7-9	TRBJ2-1	CASSLASRSYNEQFF
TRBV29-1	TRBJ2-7	CSAGGPYEQYF
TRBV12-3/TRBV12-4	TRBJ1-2	CASSFLVQSGGYTF
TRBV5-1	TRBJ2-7	CASSQTSGSYEQYF
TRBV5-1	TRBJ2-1	CASSLILIEATDRVSYNEQFF
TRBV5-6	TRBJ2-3	CASSLVGGLYTDTQYF
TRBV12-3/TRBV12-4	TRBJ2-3	CASSFVAGDGDTQYF
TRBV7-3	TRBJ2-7	CASSLIPGNYEQYF
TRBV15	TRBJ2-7	CATAPGLAYEQYF
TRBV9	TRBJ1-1	CASSVRQGNEAEAFF
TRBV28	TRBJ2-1	CASFPGGGANEQFF
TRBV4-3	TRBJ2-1	CASSQDWGDFSYNEQFF
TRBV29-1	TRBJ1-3	CSVVLTGSSGNTIYF
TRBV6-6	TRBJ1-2	CASSSTQEGQGYGYTF
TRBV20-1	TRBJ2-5	CSARAGEVESQETQYF
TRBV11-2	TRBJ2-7	CASSLDRWTVTYEQYF
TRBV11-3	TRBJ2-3	CASSFNGDTQYF
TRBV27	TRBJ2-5	CASSFRGGSETQYF
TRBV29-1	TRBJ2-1	CSVEGQGAVNEQFF
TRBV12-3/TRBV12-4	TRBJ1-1	CASSYDPGDRPEAFF
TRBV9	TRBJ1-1	CASSVVSRVGTEAFF
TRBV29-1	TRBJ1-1	CSVTGENTEAFF